Sequencing of this TCR beta chain was carried out in a study of shared clonotypes between healthy human individuals. Some clones are missing from TCRdb's copy, which holds only in-frame ones; the method was immunoSEQ multiplex PCR. The sample gives fewer than 1.8 million clones, 98% of which show up once; roughly 0.36% is in the top ten. Into CD45RA+ naive and CD45RA-negative memory subsets, the CD4+ cells were split. Remarks on this clone: Other DNA sequences in this specimen translate into the identical CDR3.

Trimming cost V 4 bases and J 4 bases, with 5 bases left between them. This CDR3 is built from 11 residues. CDR1 is GTSNPN and CDR2 is SVGIG in the germline V gene (reference sequence). The sample was naive CD4+ T cells sorted from blood. Subset specified: CD45RA+ positively selected. The TCR was taken from a man aged 30 to 39 in good health. The chain carries TRBV30 and TRBJ1-3; D is ambiguous. CDR3 sequence reads: CAWTGGNTIYF. The CDR3, as DNA: TGTGCCTGGACTGGAGGAAACACCATATATTTT.